Following are 4 T cell receptor beta chains from one sample sequenced in a study of beta chain features in type 1 diabetes. Sequenced material consisted of expressed TCRB transcripts (all of the isolated RNA was reverse transcribed). The method was immunoSEQ multiplex PCR; TCRdb's version includes in-frame clones alone and lacks a portion of them. The profile shows some 150,000 clones, around 10% of them singletons. Sequencing was carried out using central memory CD4+ T cells from blood. These receptor sequences come from a man aged 18-30 years in good health.

The V call is TRBV7-2, the J call TRBJ1-1, with D hard to call. V shed 2 bases and J shed 6 bases, with 7 bases lying between them. The CDR3 is 12 residues long. Germline V gene data show CDR1 as SGHTA and CDR2 as FQGNSA. The CDR3 loop reads CASSLFLAEAFF. Written as DNA, the CDR3 is TGTGCCAGCAGCTTATTTCTCGCTGAAGCTTTCTTT.

This chain links TRBV7-2 with TRBJ1-3; 7 bases fit TRBD1. The CDR3 consists of 14 residues. The germline CDR1 and CDR2 sequences are SGHTA and FQGNSA. V shed 5 bases, J shed 7 bases, and the junction held 8 bases outside the gene matches. CDR3 sequence reads: CASSTSGTANTIYF. The CDR3, as DNA: TGTGCCAGCAGCACCTCCGGGACAGCGAACACCATATATTTT.

This clone was observed many times. The V call is TRBV4-2, the J call TRBJ2-4; 8 bases match TRBD1. The J segment lost 6 bases and the V segment lost 4 bases, leaving 8 bases of the junction unmatched. Germline lookup yields CDR1 LGHNA and CDR2 YNFKEQ. CDR3 length equals 15 residues. In DNA, the CDR3 is TGTGCCAGCAGCCCTTCAGGGACAGGTCTAAACATTCAGTACTTC. It codes for CASSPSGTGLNIQYF.

A few counts support this clone. The chain uses TRBV29-1 and TRBJ1-2; perhaps TRBD1 as D (6 bases). The V end lost 7 bases, the J end lost 4 bases, and 10 bases lay between the germline ends. This CDR3 has 11 amino acids. From germline, CDR1 is SQVTM and CDR2 ANQGSEA. The CDR3 nucleotides are TGCAGCGGTGAGACAGGCTATGGCTACACCTTC. This encodes CSGETGYGYTF.